These 31 T cell receptor beta chains were all obtained from the same sample, sequenced in a study of OX40 agonist ivuxolimab in advanced cancers. Clones were sequenced by immunoSEQ multiplex PCR, and TCRdb holds only the in-frame ones, with some missing. The table lists under 75,000 clones, 85% to 90% of them singletons. The sample was CD4+ or CD8+ T cells sorted from blood, taken in a trial of the OX40 agonist ivuxolimab. These receptors all come from an adult with an advanced solid tumor such as melanoma, head and neck, liver or kidney cancer.

This clone has a single count. The chain uses TRBV29-1 and TRBJ1-1; D is ambiguous. Trimming left V 2 bases short and J 5 bases short, with 12 bases between. The CDR3 sequence is 13 residues long. Germline V gene data show CDR1 as SQVTM and CDR2 as ANQGSEA. The CDR3 nucleotides read TGCAGCGTTGAAATGATGGGTGGGACTGAAGCTTTCTTT. It translates to CSVEMMGGTEAFF.

In DNA form, the CDR3 reads TGCAGCGTTGAAGATCAGAAATACAATGAGCAGTTCTTC. Its protein product is CSVEDQKYNEQFF. The rearrangement uses TRBV29-1 and TRBJ2-1; D unclear. CDR1 is SQVTM, CDR2 ANQGSEA, per germline. The CDR3 totals 13 residues. Between the trimmed V and J ends, which lost 0 bases and 4 bases, there was a span of 7 bases.

The CDR3 sequence is CASSSGAYRRNEQFF. The CDR3 DNA is TGTGCCAGCAGTTCAGGGGCGTACAGGAGGAATGAGCAGTTCTTC. The V and J genes are TRBV6-5 and TRBJ2-1, with a weak D call TRBD1 (6 bases). The CDR3 loop spans 15 amino acids. V lost 4 bases and J 7 bases, leaving 17 bases between the germline ends. Germline assignment: CDR1 MNHEY and CDR2 SVGAGI.

V usage is TRBV5-4 and J usage is TRBJ2-7; 8 bases are a match to TRBD1. Germline CDR1 reads SGHNT; CDR2 reads YYREEE (reference sequence). The CDR3 is 14 amino acids. The V and J ends lost 6 bases and 2 bases, in that order; junction bases with no gene match: 7. The CDR3 loop is CASTLGTGPYEQYF. CDR3 in DNA: TGTGCCAGCACCCTCGGGACAGGCCCCTACGAGCAGTACTTC.

This chain joins TRBV7-3 and TRBJ1-2; D might be TRBD1 (5 bases). V was cut by 5 bases and J by 6 bases, with 16 bases left in between. The CDR3 runs to 14 residues. Germline CDR1 SGHTA, CDR2 FQGTGA. CDR3 residues: CASSRGPAGDGYTF. CDR3 nucleotides: TGTGCCAGCAGCCGGGGCCCCGCGGGTGATGGCTACACCTTC.

This chain links TRBV11-2 with TRBJ2-3, with D possibly TRBD2 on 5 matching bases. Germline V gene lookup returns CDR1 SGHAT and CDR2 FQNNGV. The CDR3 spans 16 residues. V lost 5 bases and J 1 base, leaving 16 bases between the germline ends. The CDR3 sequence: CASSTSRAEGTDTQYF. The CDR3 DNA is TGTGCCAGCAGCACATCGAGGGCTGAAGGCACAGATACGCAGTATTTT.

This chain joins TRBV5-1 and TRBJ2-1, with 8 nucleotides matching TRBD2. The V and J ends lost 8 bases and 7 bases, in that order; junction bases with no gene match: 11. This CDR3 has 14 residues. Germline CDR1 reads SGHRS; CDR2 reads YFSETQ. The CDR3 DNA follows: TGCGCCAGTTCCCCGGGGGGGGCCGGTAATGAGCAGTTCTTC. Translating gives CASSPGGAGNEQFF.

This clone was seen only a few times. The chain combines TRBV5-8 with TRBJ1-4; D is unresolved. CDR3 length: 13 amino acids. V lost 5 bases and J lost 11, with 16 bases in between. Germline CDR1 and CDR2: SGHTS and YDEGEE. The CDR3 DNA is TGTGCCAGCAGTGCCGGGCTCATGGGGAAACTGTTTTTT. Translating gives CASSAGLMGKLFF.

This clone was picked up one time. The V and J genes are TRBV11-2 and TRBJ2-7; D is possibly TRBD2 (7 bases). The germline gives CDR1 SGHAT, CDR2 FQNNGV. Trimming shortened V by 4 bases and J by 5 bases, and 15 bases separated the two germline ends. The CDR3 totals 14 residues. The CDR3 reads CASSSRGGFDEQYF. The CDR3 DNA is TGTGCCAGCAGCTCGAGGGGGGGATTCGACGAGCAGTACTTC.

The genes are TRBV18 and TRBJ1-1, with TRBD1 identical over 7 bases. The CDR3 spans 15 residues. Germline values: CDR1 KGHSH, CDR2 LQKENI. Unmatched junction bases numbered 4, after V lost 3 bases and J lost 0 bases. In nucleotides, the CDR3 is TGTGCCAGCTCACCGTTGGGACAGATGAACACTGAAGCTTTCTTT. It is translated as CASSPLGQMNTEAFF.

The J gene is TRBJ2-5, the V gene TRBV6-1; the match to TRBD2 covers 8 bases. The CDR3 extends over 14 amino acids. Germline lookup yields CDR1 MNHNS and CDR2 SASEGT. The ends lost 7 bases at V and 4 bases at J; junction bases unmatched: 8. In nucleotides, the CDR3 is TGTGCCAGCACGACTCCTAGCGGGTCAGAGACCCAGTACTTC. It encodes CASTTPSGSETQYF.

The genes are TRBV19 and TRBJ1-3, with D hard to call. CDR1 and CDR2 from the germline V gene are LNHDA and SQIVND (reference sequence). This CDR3 is 14 amino acids long. V was pared by 9 bases and J by 2 bases, with 14 bases between. For the CDR3, the DNA is TGTGCCAGCCAGTATCGGGGAGCTGGAAACACCATATATTTT. Its translation: CASQYRGAGNTIYF.

V gene TRBV18 combines with J gene TRBJ1-4; TRBD1 agrees at 7 bases. The ends lost 4 bases at V and 5 bases at J; junction bases unmatched: 7. The CDR3 is made up of 15 amino acids. The V gene's germline CDR1 is KGHSH and CDR2 LQKENI. CDR3 bases: TGTGCCAGCTCACTCCCGGACAGGCTCAATGAAAAACTGTTTTTT. Translating it yields CASSLPDRLNEKLFF.

J is TRBJ1-2 and V is TRBV11-2; no clear D. V was shortened by 5 bases and J by 4 bases, with 14 bases between the two germline ends. The CDR3 runs to 14 residues. Germline assignment: CDR1 SGHAT and CDR2 FQNNGV. The DNA for the CDR3 is TGTGCCAGCAGCCCATTATCCAGGTTCTATGGCTACACCTTC. Amino acids: CASSPLSRFYGYTF. Full variable domain (outside the CDR3, taken from reference TRBV11-2 and TRBJ1-2): EAGVAQSPRYKIIEKRQSVAFWCNPISGHATLYWYQQILGQGPKLLIQFQNNGVVDDSQLPKDRFSAERLKGVDSTLKIQPAKLEDSAVYLCASSPLSRFYGYTFGSGTRLTVV.

The chain carries TRBV4-1 and TRBJ1-3, with a tentative D call TRBD1 (5 bases). The CDR3 extends over 15 amino acids. The germline V gene has CDR1 MGHRA and CDR2 YSYEKL. Deletions cut 4 bases from V and 8 bases from J, with 18 bases between. The CDR3 region is CASSRIDPRDDTIYF. As DNA, the CDR3 is TGCGCCAGCAGCCGAATCGACCCCAGGGATGACACCATATATTTT.

The chain carries TRBV5-1 and TRBJ2-2, with D maybe TRBD1 (6 bases). Deletions cut 4 bases from V and 1 base from J, with 11 bases between. Germline V gene lookup returns CDR1 SGHRS and CDR2 YFSETQ. The CDR3 consists of 15 residues. CDR3 nucleotides: TGCGCCAGCAGCGACGGACAGAAGAACACCGGGGAGCTGTTTTTT. Protein: CASSDGQKNTGELFF.

The rearrangement joins TRBV29-1 to TRBJ1-5, with a tentative D call TRBD1 (5 bases). V lost 4 bases and J lost 3, with 10 bases in between. The germline V gene has CDR1 SQVTM and CDR2 ANQGSEA. The CDR3 covers 13 residues. CDR3 region: CSVAQGPNQPQHF. The CDR3 DNA sequence: TGCAGCGTTGCCCAGGGCCCCAATCAGCCCCAGCATTTT.

The rearrangement links TRBV25-1 to TRBJ2-7; D not certain. V was shortened by 5 bases and J by 2 bases, with 4 bases between the two germline ends. Germline values: CDR1 MGHDK, CDR2 SYGVNS. This CDR3 comprises 11 residues. The CDR3: CASSRTYEQYF. DNA for the CDR3: TGTGCCAGCAGTAGAACCTACGAGCAGTACTTC.

The chain couples TRBV5-1 to TRBJ1-4; D perhaps matches TRBD1 (6 bases). Germline CDR1 is SGHRS and CDR2 is YFSETQ. V lost 1 base, J lost 7 bases, and 20 bases lay in between. The CDR3 sequence is 17 residues long. CDR3 nucleotide sequence: TGCGCCAGCAGCTTGTCTACAGGGAGTGGCGGCGGTGAAAAACTGTTTTTT. Its translation is CASSLSTGSGGGEKLFF.

This clone came up once. The chain couples TRBV6-5 to TRBJ2-7; 7 bases are shared with TRBD1. CDR3 size: 15 residues. V trimming: 0 bases; J trimming: 4 bases; junction bases outside the gene matches: 6. Per germline, CDR1 MNHEY and CDR2 SVGAGI. CDR3 nucleotide sequence: TGTGCCAGCAGTTACTCGAACAGGGGAAGGTACGAGCAGTACTTC. Translation gives CASSYSNRGRYEQYF.

The chain combines TRBV19 with TRBJ1-1; unclear D gene. V lost 3 bases and J 4 bases, leaving 12 bases between the germline ends. CDR1 LNHDA and CDR2 SQIVND come from the germline V gene (reference sequence). This CDR3 region has 14 residues. The CDR3 DNA reads as TGTGCCAGTAGTATGGAGAGGCTGGGCACTGAAGCTTTCTTT. Translation: CASSMERLGTEAFF.

The V and J genes are TRBV7-9 and TRBJ2-6; D unresolved. The CDR3 spans 16 residues. Germline CDR1 and CDR2: SEHNR and FQNEAQ (reference sequence). V was cut by 1 base and J by 0 bases, with 7 bases left in between. The CDR3 spells CASSLGHFSGANVLTF. DNA for the CDR3: TGTGCCAGCAGCTTAGGACACTTCTCTGGGGCCAACGTCCTGACTTTC.

The V and J genes are TRBV15 and TRBJ1-2, with unresolved D. V lost 2 bases and J 8 bases, leaving 12 bases between the germline ends. The CDR3 consists of 13 residues. Germline V gene data show CDR1 as LNHNV and CDR2 as YYDKDF (reference sequence). The CDR3 nucleotides are TGTGCCACCAGCAGACGCTATGGTGACGGCTACACCTTC. As protein: CATSRRYGDGYTF.

The genes are TRBV5-1 and TRBJ2-7, with D uncertain. The ends were cut back, 4 bases at V and 0 bases at J, with 5 bases in the middle. CDR3 length equals 12 residues. Germline V gene data show CDR1 as SGHRS and CDR2 as YFSETQ. The CDR3 sequence is CASSTGSYEQYF. The CDR3 region has the DNA TGCGCCAGCAGCACGGGCTCCTACGAGCAGTACTTC.

The rearrangement joins TRBV27 to TRBJ1-2; D remains unclear. CDR1 is MNHEY and CDR2 is SMNVEV in the germline V gene (reference sequence). The V end was cut by 2 bases, the J end by 3 bases, with 7 bases between. The CDR3 covers 13 residues. CDR3 sequence reads: CASSLSPYYGYTF. The CDR3 DNA follows: TGTGCCAGCAGTTTAAGCCCTTACTATGGCTACACCTTC.

The chain uses TRBV6-5 and TRBJ1-2; TRBD1 might be the D (6 bases). Germline V gene lookup returns CDR1 MNHEY and CDR2 SVGAGI. CDR3 length: 13 residues. Trimming took off 2 bases at V and 7 bases at J, with 11 bases between the two ends. CDR3 nucleotides: TGTGCCAGCAGTTACGAGGGGGGAAGTGGCTACACCTTC. Translating it yields CASSYEGGSGYTF.

This rearrangement joins TRBV11-2 to TRBJ2-3; TRBD2 agrees at 9 bases. Per the germline V gene, CDR1 is SGHAT and CDR2 is FQNNGV. The V segment lost 2 bases and the J segment 6 bases; nucleotides outside the gene matches: 6. The CDR3 runs to 15 residues. The CDR3, as DNA: TGTGCCAGCAGCTTAAATAGCGGGAGTGGGGATACGCAGTATTTT. Translation: CASSLNSGSGDTQYF.

The genes are TRBV4-1 and TRBJ2-7, with D perhaps matching TRBD2 (5 bases). Trimming pared 0 bases from V and 4 bases from J, leaving 13 bases between. The germline gives CDR1 MGHRA, CDR2 YSYEKL. The CDR3 covers 15 residues. The CDR3 bases are TGCGCCAGCAGCCAAGAAACGGCCAGGAGGTACGAGCAGTACTTC. Translating it yields CASSQETARRYEQYF.

This clone was recorded once. The J gene is TRBJ1-6, the V gene TRBV7-6; 8 nucleotides align to TRBD1. With 1 base clipped from V and 9 bases from J, the junction kept 2 bases outside the gene matches. Germline lookup yields CDR1 SGHVS and CDR2 FNYEAQ. This CDR3 is 14 amino acids long. CDR3 DNA: TGTGCCAGCAGCTTAGGGACAGGGAGTTCACCCCTCCACTTT. Translation gives CASSLGTGSSPLHF.

The chain links TRBV4-2 to TRBJ2-4; possible D gene TRBD2, 5 bases. The CDR3 sequence is 16 residues long. Germline-derived CDR1 and CDR2 are LGHNA and YNFKEQ. The V end lost 5 bases, the J end lost 1 base, and 15 bases lay between the germline ends. The CDR3 DNA reads TGTGCCAGCAGCAACTTGATAGGCGGGGCCAAAAACATTCAGTACTTC. Protein sequence: CASSNLIGGAKNIQYF.

The chain is built from TRBV11-2 and TRBJ2-1; the match to TRBD2 covers 9 bases. Looked up from germline, CDR1 is SGHAT and CDR2 is FQNNGV. V was pared by 7 bases and J by 4 bases, with 5 bases of the junction left unmatched. The CDR3 is 14 residues long. This chain's CDR3 is CASTASGIYNEQFF. CDR3 sequence (DNA): TGTGCCAGCACGGCTAGCGGGATTTACAATGAGCAGTTCTTC.